What follows are 28 T cell receptor beta chains derived from one specimen sequenced in a study of beta chain features in type 1 diabetes. General observations from the study: All four CD4+ subsets from Type 1 diabetes patients carried moderately but significantly shorter TCRB CDR3s.

No antigen has been identified for these receptors. Since all of the isolated RNA was reverse transcribed, expressed TCRB transcripts were what got sequenced. TCRdb's table, derived via immunoSEQ multiplex PCR, lists solely in-frame clones and lacks some. This sample yields 600,000 or so clones, of which 9.5% to 15% are seen a single time; roughly 0.11% belongs to the top ten. The specimen sequenced was naive CD4+ T cells from blood. The receptors shown here come from a man aged 25 to 40 with type 1 diabetes.

V and J are TRBV6-1 and TRBJ2-1; 9 nucleotides agree with TRBD2. V lost 1 base to trimming and J lost 7 bases; unmatched junction nucleotides: 5. The CDR3 consists of 15 residues. Germline lookup yields CDR1 MNHNS and CDR2 SASEGT. Here the CDR3 DNA reads TGTGCCAGCAGTGAAGGTGTTAGCGGGGGAAATGAGCAGTTCTTC. Protein product: CASSEGVSGGNEQFF.

This clone was seen a few times. The chain recombines TRBV25-1 with TRBJ2-5; D not resolved. Germline V CDR1 and CDR2: MGHDK, SYGVNS. Trimming cost V 5 bases and J 4 bases, with 8 bases left between them. The CDR3 loop spans 12 amino acids. CDR3 region: CASSRVGETQYF. Here the CDR3 DNA reads TGTGCCAGCAGTCGAGTGGGAGAGACCCAGTACTTC. Full variable domain (outside the CDR3, taken from reference TRBV25-1 and TRBJ2-5): EADIYQTPRYLVIGTGKKITLECSQTMGHDKMYWYQQDPGMELHLIHYSYGVNSTEKGDLSSESTVSRIRTEHFPLTLESARPSHTSQYLCASSRVGETQYFGPGTRLLVL.

This clone turned up a few times. V is TRBV4-1 and J is TRBJ2-5, with 7 bases matching TRBD1. CDR3 length equals 15 residues. Trimming took 7 bases from V and 3 from J; bases not matched to a gene: 11. Germline V CDR1 and CDR2: MGHRA, YSYEKL. The CDR3 DNA reads TGCGCCAGCACCCTAGCCCCAGGGGGTAAAGAGACCCAGTACTTC. This translates into CASTLAPGGKETQYF.

About this clone itself: The same CDR3 arises from other DNA sequences in this sample as well. This rearrangement joins TRBV7-9 to TRBJ1-2; D gene ambiguous. The CDR3 consists of 14 residues. Deletions cut 0 bases from V and 0 bases from J, with 5 bases between. The V gene's germline CDR1 is SEHNR and CDR2 FQNEAQ (reference sequence). The CDR3 is CASSLAGANYGYTF. CDR3 nucleotides: TGTGCCAGCAGCTTAGCCGGGGCTAACTATGGCTACACCTTC.

This clone was found a few times. The chain couples TRBV6-5 to TRBJ2-7; D may match TRBD1 or TRBD2 (5 bases each). With 4 bases removed from V and 1 base from J, the gap between germline ends came to 11 bases. Germline lookup yields CDR1 MNHEY and CDR2 SVGAGI. The CDR3 extends over 14 amino acids. The CDR3 reads CASSFTGASYEQYF. DNA of the CDR3: TGTGCCAGCAGTTTCACCGGGGCATCCTACGAGCAGTACTTC.

This clone was seen only a few times. V usage is TRBV7-6 and J usage is TRBJ2-7; 8 nucleotides align to TRBD1. Germline assignment: CDR1 SGHVS and CDR2 FNYEAQ. With V trimmed by 5 bases and J by 3 bases, 6 bases remained unmatched. The CDR3 spans 14 residues. CDR3 nucleotide sequence: TGTGCCAGCAGCGCAGGACAGGGCCACTACGAGCAGTACTTC. This codes for CASSAGQGHYEQYF.

This clone was observed a handful of times. This chain connects TRBV2 to TRBJ1-2; D remains ambiguous. Trimming cost V 3 bases and J 8 bases, with 10 bases left between them. The CDR3 runs 12 residues. Germline CDR1 SNHLY, CDR2 FYNNEI. The CDR3 DNA sequence: TGTGCCAGCAGTGAGGGGTTGGAGGGCTACACCTTC. Its translation: CASSEGLEGYTF. Using reference TRBV2 and TRBJ1-2 for the parts outside the CDR3, the full variable domain is EPEVTQTPSHQVTQMGQEVILRCVPISNHLYFYWYRQILGQKVEFLVSFYNNEISEKSEIFDDQFSVERPDGSNFTLKIRSTKLEDSAMYFCASSEGLEGYTFGSGTRLTVV.

The gene calls are TRBV4-1 and TRBJ1-1; D gene unclear. The length of the CDR3 is 16 residues. V was trimmed by 0 bases and J by 4 bases, leaving 15 bases between them. Per germline, CDR1 MGHRA and CDR2 YSYEKL. CDR3 loop: CASSQDTPHTGTEAFF. The CDR3 DNA is TGCGCCAGCAGCCAAGACACCCCACATACGGGCACTGAAGCTTTCTTT.

This clone turned up a few times. The chain uses TRBV6-5 and TRBJ1-5; 7 nucleotides agree with TRBD1. Per germline, CDR1 MNHEY and CDR2 SVGAGI. V lost 6 bases, J lost 2 bases, and 4 bases stayed unmatched. The CDR3 sequence is 14 residues long. The CDR3 nucleotides are TGTGCCAGCAGCACAGGACAGGGCAATCAGCCCCAGCATTTT. Its protein is CASSTGQGNQPQHF.

The sample holds a few counts of this clone. The same CDR3 is also encoded by other DNA sequences in this sample. The V call is TRBV7-9, the J call TRBJ2-3, with D possibly being TRBD1 or TRBD2 (6 bases each). CDR3 length: 15 amino acids. The ends were cut back, 2 bases at V and 2 bases at J, with 11 bases in the middle. CDR1 is SEHNR and CDR2 is FQNEAQ in the germline V gene (reference sequence). CDR3 loop: CASSLRGDVTDTQYF. DNA of the CDR3: TGTGCCAGCAGCTTAAGGGGGGACGTCACAGATACGCAGTATTTT.

This clone was detected a few times. This rearrangement joins TRBV11-2 to TRBJ2-7; 9 bases line up with TRBD1. Trimming removed 0 bases from V and 0 bases from J; junction bases left unmatched: 6. Germline V lookup: CDR1 SGHAT, CDR2 FQNNGV. The CDR3 covers 17 residues. The CDR3 DNA reads TGTGCCAGCAGCTTAGATCGTGGACAGGGGACCTCCTACGAGCAGTACTTC. Residues: CASSLDRGQGTSYEQYF. The variable domain in full, with the rest retrieved from reference TRBV11-2 and TRBJ2-7, is EAGVAQSPRYKIIEKRQSVAFWCNPISGHATLYWYQQILGQGPKLLIQFQNNGVVDDSQLPKDRFSAERLKGVDSTLKIQPAKLEDSAVYLCASSLDRGQGTSYEQYFGPGTRLTVT.

This clone occurred once. The same CDR3 arises from other DNA sequences in this sample as well. The chain recombines TRBV29-1 with TRBJ2-2; a possible D gene is TRBD1 (6 bases). CDR1 and CDR2 (germline): SQVTM, ANQGSEA. Trimming removed 3 bases from V and 4 bases from J, with 15 bases in between. This CDR3 region has 15 residues. CDR3 protein: CSVEANRGFTGELFF. The CDR3 DNA follows: TGCAGCGTTGAGGCTAATAGGGGGTTCACCGGGGAGCTGTTTTTT.

This clone was observed a handful of times. V is TRBV18 and J is TRBJ2-4, with D possibly TRBD2 on 6 matching bases. The V and J ends lost 3 bases and 5 bases respectively, with 11 bases between them. Looked up from germline, CDR1 is KGHSH and CDR2 is LQKENI. The length of the CDR3 is 14 residues. The CDR3: CASSPPGEENIQYF. The CDR3, as DNA: TGTGCCAGCTCACCCCCGGGGGAGGAAAACATTCAGTACTTC.

In this sample, this clone turned up once. Written as DNA, the CDR3 is TGTGCCAGCGGTGGCTCCGGTGGTGAGCAGTTCTTC. Translating gives CASGGSGGEQFF. The chain employs TRBV6-1 and TRBJ2-1, with unresolved D. Germline values: CDR1 MNHNS, CDR2 SASEGT. The CDR3 loop spans 12 amino acids. V was pared by 8 bases and J by 9 bases, with 14 bases between.

The CDR3 sequence: CASRSTVPEQYF. The CDR3 DNA follows: TGTGCCAGCAGGTCGACAGTACCCGAGCAGTACTTC. The chain has TRBV28 and TRBJ2-7, with D perhaps matching TRBD1 (5 bases). V lost 6 bases, J lost 6 bases, and 12 bases lay in between. Looked up from germline, CDR1 is MDHEN and CDR2 is SYDVKM. This CDR3 has 12 amino acids.

J is TRBJ1-2 and V is TRBV7-2, with D possibly being TRBD1 (5 bases). V dropped 5 bases and J dropped 1 base, with 14 bases sitting between them. Germline V gives CDR1 SGHTA, CDR2 FQGNSA. The CDR3 totals 15 residues. The CDR3 DNA reads TGTGCCAGCAGCCGACAAGACAGATTTAACTATGGCTACACCTTC. Amino acids: CASSRQDRFNYGYTF.

This clone was observed a few times. The rearrangement joins TRBV30 to TRBJ1-6; D unresolved. This CDR3 is built from 14 residues. The germline V gene has CDR1 GTSNPN and CDR2 SVGIG (reference sequence). Trimming pared 0 bases from V and 10 bases from J, leaving 13 bases between. In DNA, the CDR3 is TGTGCCTGGAGTGTTCAGGTGTCTGAGTCACCCCTCCACTTT. Translating it yields CAWSVQVSESPLHF.

This clone was recorded a few times. The gene calls are TRBV30 and TRBJ2-1; D call uncertain. Germline V gene lookup returns CDR1 GTSNPN and CDR2 SVGIG (reference sequence). This CDR3 is built from 12 residues. V lost 2 bases and J lost 9, with 11 bases in between. In nucleotides, the CDR3 is TGTGCCTGGAGTTCCCCAATCGGTGAGCAGTTCTTC. This encodes CAWSSPIGEQFF.

This chain joins TRBV9 and TRBJ2-2, with 8 nucleotides matching TRBD2. Germline V gene sequence: CDR1 SGDLS, CDR2 YYNGEE. The CDR3 is 16 residues long. J gave up 1 base and V 4 bases, and 6 bases lay outside the gene matches. CDR3 DNA sequence: TGTGCCAGCAGCTTAAGACTAGCGCAGAACACCGGGGAGCTGTTTTTT. It translates to CASSLRLAQNTGELFF. Supplemented by reference TRBV9 and TRBJ2-2, the full variable domain reads DSGVTQTPKHLITATGQRVTLRCSPRSGDLSVYWYQQSLDQGLQFLIQYYNGEERAKGNILERFSAQQFPDLHSELNLSSLELGDSALYFCASSLRLAQNTGELFFGEGSRLTVL.

This clone was seen only a few times. The rearrangement uses TRBV18 and TRBJ2-7; the D gene could be TRBD1 or TRBD2 (5 bases each). Trimming pared 1 base from V and 2 bases from J, leaving 12 bases between. The germline CDR1 and CDR2 sequences are KGHSH and LQKENI. This CDR3 comprises 15 residues. The CDR3: CASSPQQETTYEQYF. CDR3 coding DNA: TGTGCCAGCTCACCACAACAGGAGACTACCTACGAGCAGTACTTC.

This sequence joins TRBV4-2 and TRBJ2-5, with D hard to call. Per germline, CDR1 LGHNA and CDR2 YNFKEQ. V lost 0 bases and J lost 5, with 7 bases in between. The CDR3 covers 13 residues. The CDR3 protein is CASSQDLIETQYF. CDR3 nucleotide sequence: TGTGCCAGCAGCCAAGACCTAATTGAGACCCAGTACTTC.

The chain has TRBV28 and TRBJ2-7, with D maybe TRBD1 (5 bases). Looked up from germline, CDR1 is MDHEN and CDR2 is SYDVKM. V lost 3 bases to trimming and J lost 1 base, with 16 bases between them. The CDR3 loop spans 16 amino acids. The CDR3 loop reads CASSFDMAGLSYEQYF. CDR3 sequence (DNA): TGTGCCAGCAGTTTTGATATGGCAGGGCTATCCTACGAGCAGTACTTC. The variable domain in full, with the rest retrieved from reference TRBV28 and TRBJ2-7, is DVKVTQSSRYLVKRTGEKVFLECVQDMDHENMFWYRQDPGLGLRLIYFSYDVKMKEKGDIPEGYSVSREKKERFSLILESASTNQTSMYLCASSFDMAGLSYEQYFGPGTRLTVT.

The chain links TRBV4-3 to TRBJ2-6; the D is unclear. Germline CDR1 is LGHNA and CDR2 is YSLEER. The CDR3 is made up of 15 amino acids. The V and J ends lost 3 bases and 2 bases respectively, with 8 bases between them. CDR3 sequence: CASSQNGAGANVLTF. In nucleotides, the CDR3 is TGCGCCAGCAGCCAGAATGGGGCTGGGGCCAACGTCCTGACTTTC.

This clone was seen only a few times. The V and J genes are TRBV7-3 and TRBJ1-2; a possible D gene is TRBD1 (5 bases). The CDR3 sequence is 14 residues long. Trimming shortened V by 3 bases and J by 3 bases, and 11 bases separated the two germline ends. Germline CDR1 reads SGHTA; CDR2 reads FQGTGA. This CDR3 reads CASSLRGDDYGYTF. The CDR3 nucleotides read TGTGCCAGCAGCTTGAGAGGGGACGACTATGGCTACACCTTC. Full variable domain (missing parts from reference TRBV7-3 and TRBJ1-2): GAGVSQTPSNKVTEKGKYVELRCDPISGHTALYWYRQSLGQGPEFLIYFQGTGAADDSGLPNDRFFAVRPEGSVSTLKIQRTERGDSAVYLCASSLRGDDYGYTFGSGTRLTVV.

Only a few counts were recorded for this clone. The chain recombines TRBV5-1 with TRBJ2-1; 7 bases are a match to TRBD2. The junction had 4 bases not matched to a gene; V was cut back by 0 bases and J by 7 bases. CDR1 is SGHRS, CDR2 YFSETQ, per germline. This CDR3 region has 14 residues. The CDR3 loop reads CASSLGAGGNEQFF. The CDR3 bases are TGCGCCAGCAGCTTGGGGGCCGGGGGGAATGAGCAGTTCTTC.

CDR3 sequence reads: CASSLGKTQYF. The DNA of the CDR3 is TGTGCCAGCAGCTTGGGAAAGACCCAGTACTTC. The chain combines TRBV7-2 with TRBJ2-5; no definite D call. This CDR3 spans 11 amino acids. V lost 3 bases, J lost 6 bases, and 5 bases lay in between. Germline CDR1 reads SGHTA; CDR2 reads FQGNSA.

This clone was counted a few times. Relative to the germline gene, one junction end is altered; a read error may explain this. This sequence joins TRBV7-7 and TRBJ2-5, with 7 bases that match TRBD2. The germline gives CDR1 SSHAT, CDR2 FNYEAQ (reference sequence). CDR3 length equals 13 residues. CDR3 nucleotides: TGTGCTAGCAGCCCACTAGCGACTGAGACCCAGTACTTC. Its translation: CASSPLATETQYF.

The rearrangement uses TRBV28 and TRBJ2-5; D gene uncertain. V lost 5 bases and J lost 4, with 14 bases in between. Germline V gene data show CDR1 as MDHEN and CDR2 as SYDVKM. The CDR3 extends over 14 amino acids. CDR3 DNA: TGTGCCAGCAGTATGGGCTTAATCGGAGAGACCCAGTACTTC. Translation gives CASSMGLIGETQYF.